Below, 5 T cell receptor beta chains from the same sample are listed, as sequenced in a study of T cell responses to AZD1222 COVID-19 vaccine. Assay used: immunoSEQ multiplex PCR; TCRdb lists only in-frame clones, some missing. The table shows around 52,000 clones, with 70% to 90% occurring only once. The starting material was peripheral blood, obtained on day 0 of AZD1222 vaccination. The receptors shown here come from an adult in good health.

The chain recombines TRBV15 with TRBJ1-1; D perhaps matches TRBD1 (5 bases). Germline lookup yields CDR1 LNHNV and CDR2 YYDKDF (reference sequence). The CDR3 sequence is 14 residues long. V lost 0 bases to trimming and J lost 7 bases, with 12 bases between them. Written as DNA, the CDR3 is TGTGCCACCAGCAGAGATACCCCCAGGGATGAAGCTTTCTTT. It specifies CATSRDTPRDEAFF.

This clone was recorded once. CDR3 nucleotide sequence: TGTGCCAGCAGCTTAGAAAGATTTAATTCACCCCTCCACTTT. As protein: CASSLERFNSPLHF. This sequence joins TRBV7-2 and TRBJ1-6; D uncertain. This CDR3 is built from 14 residues. Germline assignment: CDR1 SGHTA and CDR2 FQGNSA. Deletions cut 1 base from V and 6 bases from J, with 7 bases between. Complete variable domain (other parts from reference TRBV7-2 and TRBJ1-6): GAGVSQSPSNKVTEKGKDVELRCDPISGHTALYWYRQSLGQGLEFLIYFQGNSAPDKSGLPSDRFSAERTGGSVSTLTIQRTQQEDSAVYLCASSLERFNSPLHFGNGTRLTVT.

The V and J genes are TRBV27 and TRBJ2-1; 9 positions match TRBD2. V trimming: 2 bases; J trimming: 7 bases; junction bases outside the gene matches: 21. Germline V gene data show CDR1 as MNHEY and CDR2 as SMNVEV (reference sequence). This CDR3 has 20 amino acids. CDR3 sequence reads: CASSLGTLAGGRAHRNEQFF. The CDR3 nucleotides are TGTGCCAGCAGTTTAGGGACACTAGCAGGCGGGAGGGCCCATCGGAATGAGCAGTTCTTC.

CDR3 DNA: TGTGCCAGCAGCTCGCGACCCTACGAGCAGTACTTC. The encoded protein is CASSSRPYEQYF. The chain joins TRBV7-9 to TRBJ2-7; D not certain. V was clipped by 4 bases and J by 2 bases, with 6 bases between them. Germline V gene sequence: CDR1 SEHNR, CDR2 FQNEAQ (reference sequence). The CDR3 covers 12 residues.

The chain has TRBV7-3 and TRBJ2-5; a weak D match, TRBD2 (5 bases). The germline V gene has CDR1 SGHTA and CDR2 FQGTGA. This CDR3 region has 14 residues. The V end was cut by 2 bases, the J end by 4 bases, with 11 bases between. The CDR3, as DNA: TGTGCCAGCAGCTTAGGAGCGGACCTAGAGACCCAGTACTTC. Encoded protein: CASSLGADLETQYF.